A single sample gave rise to the 6 T cell receptor beta chains below, sequenced in a study of shared clonotypes between healthy human individuals. The assay was immunoSEQ multiplex PCR, and TCRdb's table has in-frame clones only and misses some. The data hold approximately 2.5 million clones, with roughly 93% observed a single time. Sequencing used naive CD4+ T cells from PBMCs. Subset reported: CD45RA+ positively selected. The receptors here all came from a man younger than 35 in good health. Some clones in this sample may be carry-over from other donors' samples.

This clone was found a few times. V usage is TRBV30 and J usage is TRBJ1-1; 8 positions match TRBD1. The CDR3 spans 17 residues. Germline trimming cut 2 bases from V and 0 bases from J; bases unmatched to any gene: 11. CDR1 and CDR2 (germline): GTSNPN, SVGIG (reference sequence). The CDR3 nucleotides read TGTGCCTGGAGTACAACAAGGACAGGGCGAATGAACACTGAAGCTTTCTTT. Translation: CAWSTTRTGRMNTEAFF.

V is TRBV5-4 and J is TRBJ2-5; possible D gene TRBD2, 5 bases. The CDR3 spans 15 residues. The V end lost 5 bases, the J end lost 5 bases, and 19 bases lay between the germline ends. Per the germline V gene, CDR1 is SGHNT and CDR2 is YYREEE (reference sequence). CDR3 sequence: CASSSSAAPSETQYF. In DNA, the CDR3 is TGTGCCAGCAGTTCCTCAGCGGCCCCGTCGGAGACCCAGTACTTC. Variable domain in full (rest from reference TRBV5-4 and TRBJ2-5): ETGVTQSPTHLIKTRGQQVTLRCSSQSGHNTVSWYQQALGQGPQFIFQYYREEENGRGNFPPRFSGLQFPNYSSELNVNALELDDSALYLCASSSSAAPSETQYFGPGTRLLVL.

J is TRBJ1-2 and V is TRBV7-3, with a tentative D call TRBD1 (5 bases). Germline V gene lookup returns CDR1 SGHTA and CDR2 FQGTGA. V lost 5 bases and J lost 8, with 15 bases in between. The CDR3 is 13 residues long. The CDR3 sequence is CASSPRRGEGYTF. CDR3 bases: TGTGCCAGCAGCCCCCGACGGGGCGAGGGCTACACCTTC.

This clone was seen more than once but under ten times. Additional DNA sequences in this sample encode the identical CDR3. This chain uses TRBV5-1 with TRBJ2-5, with no clear D. Germline V lookup: CDR1 SGHRS, CDR2 YFSETQ. This CDR3 has 11 amino acids. V was trimmed by 2 bases and J by 5 bases, leaving 4 bases between them. In DNA, the CDR3 is TGCGCCAGCAGCTTTGGGGAGACCCAGTACTTC. Encoded protein: CASSFGETQYF.

The chain combines TRBV28 with TRBJ1-1; D is perhaps TRBD1 (5 bases). Between the trimmed V and J ends, which lost 5 bases and 5 bases, there was a span of 18 bases. The CDR3 extends over 15 amino acids. The V gene's germline CDR1 is MDHEN and CDR2 SYDVKM. The CDR3 reads CASSTGSAPTTEAFF. The DNA of the CDR3 is TGTGCCAGCAGTACAGGCTCAGCCCCGACAACTGAAGCTTTCTTT. Drawing the rest from reference TRBV28 and TRBJ1-1, the complete variable domain is DVKVTQSSRYLVKRTGEKVFLECVQDMDHENMFWYRQDPGLGLRLIYFSYDVKMKEKGDIPEGYSVSREKKERFSLILESASTNQTSMYLCASSTGSAPTTEAFFGQGTRLTVV.

The CDR3 is CASSAQGDRETQYF. CDR3 DNA sequence: TGCGCCAGCAGTGCCCAAGGGGATCGAGAGACCCAGTACTTC. This chain uses TRBV10-1 with TRBJ2-5, with D tentatively TRBD1 (5 bases). V was clipped by 4 bases and J by 4 bases, with 13 bases between them. Per germline, CDR1 WNHNN and CDR2 SYGVQD (reference sequence). The CDR3 totals 14 residues.